The 25 T cell receptor beta chains given below trace back to one sample, sequenced in a study of control samples from healthy donors and cancer patients. Sequencing was performed with immunoSEQ multiplex PCR; in TCRdb, only in-frame clones are kept and a portion is missing. The table includes about 100,000 clones, about 90% detected once. The source material was blood. The receptors here all came from a woman in her fifties or sixties in good health.

J is TRBJ1-1 and V is TRBV27; D might be TRBD1 (5 bases). Trimming took off 5 bases at V and 3 bases at J, with 10 bases between the two ends. The CDR3 has 13 amino acids. Germline V gives CDR1 MNHEY, CDR2 SMNVEV (reference sequence). CDR3 in amino acids: CASSGDGYTEAFF. Here the CDR3 DNA reads TGTGCCAGCAGTGGGGACGGATACACTGAAGCTTTCTTT.

This clone was observed a few times. The rearrangement joins TRBV10-2 to TRBJ1-5; D uncertain. Germline V gives CDR1 WSHSY, CDR2 SAAADI. Trimming shortened V by 3 bases and J by 0 bases, and 9 bases separated the two germline ends. This CDR3 region has 15 residues. As DNA, the CDR3 is TGCGCCAGCAGTGACTGGGGATATAGCAATCAGCCCCAGCATTTT. Amino acids: CASSDWGYSNQPQHF.

The chain couples TRBV29-1 to TRBJ1-1; D is uncertain. Germline CDR1 and CDR2: SQVTM and ANQGSEA. The CDR3 consists of 13 residues. V was cut by 4 bases and J by 0 bases, with 9 bases left in between. The CDR3 protein is CSVAEPLNTEAFF. The CDR3, as DNA: TGCAGCGTTGCCGAACCTCTGAACACTGAAGCTTTCTTT.

The chain carries TRBV7-2 and TRBJ2-1, with a possible D match to TRBD2 (5 bases). The CDR3 sequence is 14 residues long. Trimming took 8 bases from V and 2 from J, leaving 13 bases between them. Germline V gene data show CDR1 as SGHTA and CDR2 as FQGNSA. CDR3 protein: CASSPQRTYNEQFF. In DNA, the CDR3 is TGTGCCAGCTCTCCCCAGCGGACCTACAATGAGCAGTTCTTC.

This clone was seen more than once but under ten times. The rearrangement links TRBV7-9 to TRBJ2-3; no clear D. CDR3 length: 13 residues. From germline, CDR1 is SEHNR and CDR2 FQNEAQ (reference sequence). V was cut by 7 bases and J by 0 bases, with 8 bases left in between. The CDR3 sequence is CASTISSTDTQYF. The CDR3 DNA is TGTGCCAGCACAATTTCTAGCACAGATACGCAGTATTTT.

The V gene is TRBV6-6, the J gene TRBJ2-7; possible D gene TRBD1, 6 bases. The CDR3 is made up of 15 amino acids. The V and J ends lost 6 bases and 3 bases respectively, with 18 bases between them. The germline gives CDR1 MNHNY, CDR2 SVGAGI (reference sequence). The CDR3 sequence: CASSPFGGRNYEQYF. The CDR3 DNA is TGTGCCAGCAGCCCCTTTGGGGGCAGAAACTACGAGCAGTACTTC.

This clone was recorded once. This rearrangement joins TRBV4-3 to TRBJ2-1; 8 nucleotides match TRBD2. With V trimmed by 2 bases and J by 9 bases, 12 bases remained unmatched. This CDR3 has 16 residues. CDR1 and CDR2 (germline): LGHNA, YSLEER. CDR3 bases: TGCGCCAGCAGCCAATTTCAGCGGGAGTCTTCGAGTGAGCAGTTCTTC. Translating gives CASSQFQRESSSEQFF.

This clone was observed a few times. The V and J genes are TRBV5-6 and TRBJ2-1, with 10 bases that match TRBD2. CDR3 length equals 15 residues. V was pared by 4 bases and J by 5 bases, with 6 bases of the junction left unmatched. Germline CDR1 SGHDT, CDR2 YYEEEE. CDR3: CASSPTGTSDNEQFF. DNA of the CDR3: TGTGCCAGCAGCCCAACCGGGACTAGCGACAATGAGCAGTTCTTC.

This clone has a handful of counts. The chain links TRBV7-3 to TRBJ2-5, with a weak D call TRBD1 (6 bases). From germline, CDR1 is SGHTA and CDR2 FQGTGA. The CDR3 has 15 residues. Trimming removed 5 bases at V and 0 bases at J, with 13 bases between. CDR3 DNA: TGTGCCAGCAGCCGATCCGGACAGTACCAAGAGACCCAGTACTTC. Translated: CASSRSGQYQETQYF.

V is TRBV29-1 and J is TRBJ1-1; D might be TRBD1 (5 bases). The CDR3 totals 14 residues. Germline CDR1 SQVTM, CDR2 ANQGSEA. The V gene lost 4 bases and the J gene lost 5 bases, with 17 bases spanning the gap. The CDR3 region has the DNA TGCAGCGTTGTTGATGCCAGGGAAAGAACTGAAGCTTTCTTT. It translates to CSVVDARERTEAFF.

The chain combines TRBV28 with TRBJ2-3, with TRBD1 matching 8 bases. The V gene end was trimmed by 3 bases and the J gene end by 1 base; junction bases not matched to a gene: 3. CDR3 size: 15 residues. The germline V gene has CDR1 MDHEN and CDR2 SYDVKM. The CDR3 protein is CASSFPGGGTDTQYF. For the CDR3, the DNA is TGTGCCAGCAGTTTTCCAGGGGGCGGCACAGATACGCAGTATTTT.

The chain recombines TRBV7-2 with TRBJ2-5, with D perhaps TRBD1 or TRBD2 (5 bases each). The CDR3 spans 17 residues. Trimming shortened V by 1 base and J by 1 base, and 16 bases separated the two germline ends. CDR1 is SGHTA and CDR2 is FQGNSA in the germline V gene. The CDR3 DNA reads as TGTGCCAGCAGCTTAGGGGTAGGGGCCCGGGGCCAAGAGACCCAGTACTTC. Residues: CASSLGVGARGQETQYF.

The rearrangement joins TRBV7-2 to TRBJ2-1; the D is unclear. Germline-derived CDR1 and CDR2 are SGHTA and FQGNSA. The CDR3 loop spans 13 amino acids. Trimming took off 1 base at V and 5 bases at J, with 6 bases between the two ends. Written as DNA, the CDR3 is TGTGCCAGCAGCTTAGTTACGAACAATGAGCAGTTCTTC. It is translated as CASSLVTNNEQFF.

This chain uses TRBV5-1 with TRBJ2-5, with 8 bases matching TRBD2. The J call is doubtful: the DNA matches TRBJ2-7 better. CDR1 is SGHRS and CDR2 is YFSETQ in the germline V gene. This CDR3 comprises 14 residues. The CDR3 DNA is TGCGCCAGCAGCTTGGGTAGCGGGGCCGACGAGCAGTACTTC. It encodes CASSLGSGADEQYF.

This chain uses TRBV9 with TRBJ1-6, with D possibly TRBD1 on 6 matching bases. CDR1 SGDLS and CDR2 YYNGEE come from the germline V gene. CDR3 length: 16 amino acids. V lost 4 bases and J lost 0, with 11 bases in between. Here the CDR3 DNA reads TGTGCCAGCAGCCCAGGGGTGAGCTCCTATAATTCACCCCTCCACTTT. Protein product: CASSPGVSSYNSPLHF.

The CDR3 loop is CASSLVGASGTDTQYF. The CDR3 DNA reads TGTGCCAGCAGCCTAGTTGGGGCTAGCGGTACAGATACGCAGTATTTT. The chain couples TRBV9 to TRBJ2-3, with 7 bases that match TRBD2. V gave up 4 bases and J gave up 3 bases; unmatched junction bases: 11. CDR1 SGDLS and CDR2 YYNGEE come from the germline V gene. The CDR3 has 16 residues. Full variable domain (outside the CDR3, taken from reference TRBV9 and TRBJ2-3): DSGVTQTPKHLITATGQRVTLRCSPRSGDLSVYWYQQSLDQGLQFLIQYYNGEERAKGNILERFSAQQFPDLHSELNLSSLELGDSALYFCASSLVGASGTDTQYFGPGTRLTVL.

This chain joins TRBV5-8 and TRBJ2-3; the D gene is possibly TRBD2 (6 bases). The germline V gene has CDR1 SGHTS and CDR2 YDEGEE. V was trimmed by 3 bases and J by 4 bases, leaving 12 bases between them. This CDR3 comprises 14 residues. This CDR3 is CASSSGSPPDTQYF. CDR3 nucleotide sequence: TGTGCCAGCAGCTCCGGGAGCCCCCCAGATACGCAGTATTTT. The full variable domain, with the rest looked up from reference TRBV5-8 and TRBJ2-3, is EAGVTQSPTHLIKTRGQQATLRCSPISGHTSVYWYQQALGLGLQFLLWYDEGEERNRGNFPPRFSGRQFPNYSSELNVNALELEDSALYLCASSSGSPPDTQYFGPGTRLTVL.

The gene calls are TRBV24-1 and TRBJ2-7; TRBD1 matches at 8 bases. Germline V CDR1 and CDR2: KGHDR, SFDVKD. The trim removed 0 bases at V and 2 bases at J, leaving 8 bases unmatched. There are 17 residues in the CDR3. The CDR3 loop reads CATSDLLGQGPTYEQYV. CDR3 nucleotides: TGTGCCACCAGTGATTTGCTCGGACAGGGCCCCACCTACGAGCAGTACGTC.

The chain couples TRBV29-1 to TRBJ1-2; D gene uncertain. This CDR3 has 14 residues. Trimming cost V 6 bases and J 6 bases, with 20 bases left between them. CDR1 is SQVTM and CDR2 is ANQGSEA in the germline V gene. The CDR3 coding sequence is TGCAGCGTGCGTCCTGTGGAAGCTCGGGATGGCTACACCTTC. Translated, it gives CSVRPVEARDGYTF. Looking up the rest from reference TRBV29-1 and TRBJ1-2 gives the full variable domain: SAVISQKPSRDICQRGTSLTIQCQVDSQVTMMFWYRQQPGQSLTLIATANQGSEATYESGFVIDKFPISRPNLTFSTLTVSNMSPEDSSIYLCSVRPVEARDGYTFGSGTRLTVV.

The chain recombines TRBV28 with TRBJ1-4; TRBD1 is a possible D gene (6 bases). Trimming cost V 2 bases and J 3 bases, with 10 bases left between them. CDR1 is MDHEN, CDR2 SYDVKM, per germline. The CDR3 loop spans 15 amino acids. CDR3 sequence: CASSLAGAANEKLFF. In DNA form, the CDR3 reads TGTGCCAGCAGTTTAGCGGGGGCGGCTAATGAAAAACTGTTTTTT.

Only one count was recorded for this clone. The chain recombines TRBV2 with TRBJ1-2, with D perhaps TRBD1 (5 bases). The ends were cut back, 2 bases at V and 4 bases at J, with 17 bases in the middle. The CDR3 consists of 16 residues. Germline values: CDR1 SNHLY, CDR2 FYNNEI. CDR3 sequence reads: CASSEQGLLLAYGYTF. In DNA form, the CDR3 reads TGTGCCAGCAGTGAACAGGGACTGCTACTAGCCTATGGCTACACCTTC.

The rearrangement uses TRBV6-2 or TRBV6-3 and TRBJ2-3; TRBD2 matches at 11 bases. There are 15 residues in the CDR3. Germline trimming cut 2 bases from V and 4 bases from J; bases unmatched to any gene: 2. Germline V CDR1 and CDR2: MNHEY, SVGEGT. The CDR3 DNA reads as TGTGCCAGCAGTTACCCTAGCGGGAGGTCAGATACGCAGTATTTT. Translating gives CASSYPSGRSDTQYF.

The chain links TRBV4-1 to TRBJ2-1; tentatively, D is TRBD2 (5 bases). This CDR3 comprises 15 residues. Germline V gene lookup returns CDR1 MGHRA and CDR2 YSYEKL. V shed 0 bases and J shed 4 bases, with 10 bases lying between them. CDR3 region: CASSQDGWRYNEQFF. The CDR3, as DNA: TGCGCCAGCAGCCAAGATGGGTGGAGGTACAATGAGCAGTTCTTC.

The rearrangement links TRBV6-5 to TRBJ2-7; D tentatively reads TRBD1 or TRBD2 (5 bases each). This CDR3 is built from 14 residues. The V gene's germline CDR1 is MNHEY and CDR2 SVGAGI. Trimming left V 5 bases short and J 2 bases short, with 13 bases between. CDR3 sequence (DNA): TGTGCCAGCAGTACTGGGACGGCTACCTACGAGCAGTACTTC. Translation: CASSTGTATYEQYF.

The V gene is TRBV19, the J gene TRBJ2-3; perhaps TRBD2 as D (7 bases). This CDR3 comprises 17 residues. V gave up 3 bases and J gave up 4 bases, with 20 bases separating them. Per the germline V gene, CDR1 is LNHDA and CDR2 is SQIVND (reference sequence). In DNA, the CDR3 is TGTGCCAGTAGTATCCAAGGGGGGGGGAGTCGCCCAGATACGCAGTATTTT. This gives the protein CASSIQGGGSRPDTQYF.